What follows describes a single T cell receptor beta chain. Its target is not known. The sample comes from a study of siplizumab effects on memory and regulatory T cells. Findings of the study overall: Among mappable alloreactive CD4+ clones, the Treg-derived fraction averaged 68.8% with siplizumab versus about 26% in controls. Suppressive activity of Tregs proliferating in siplizumab cultures remained unconfirmed. Sequences below about 10^-5 frequency were poorly captured. As a result, only a minor fraction of alloreactive clones mapped to unstimulated subsets. Apparently more diverse than memory cells, naive T cells also seemed major alloresponse contributors.

Clones were sequenced by immunoSEQ multiplex PCR, and TCRdb holds only the in-frame ones, with some missing. The sample lists approximately 100,000 clones; 91% were seen once. The sample was CD4+ T cells sorted from blood. This receptor was obtained from a human donor in good health. Some clones in this sample may be carry-over from other donors' samples.

CDR3 region: CASSRQGAPYEQYF. CDR3 in DNA: TGCGCCAGCAGCCGACAGGGGGCACCTTACGAGCAGTACTTC. The J gene is TRBJ2-7, the V gene TRBV4-1, with TRBD1 matching 10 bases. The trim removed 4 bases at V and 4 bases at J, leaving 4 bases unmatched. CDR3 length: 14 residues. Germline V gene data show CDR1 as MGHRA and CDR2 as YSYEKL.